These 13 T cell receptor beta chains were sequenced from one sample in a study of cytomegalovirus exposure and HLA in healthy donors. PCR employed 60 Vbeta and 13 Jbeta primers. Profiling relied on immunoSEQ multiplex PCR, and the TCRdb table lists in-frame clones only, not all of them. The table has some 160,000 clones, about 85% seen once. The sequenced material came from PBMCs. Receptors were obtained from a boy aged 2 to 10 in good health and CMV-seronegative.

This clone came up a few times. The rearrangement joins TRBV7-2 to TRBJ1-4; D may be TRBD1 (6 bases). The CDR3 runs to 14 residues. Trimming left V 5 bases short and J 8 bases short, with 15 bases between. The germline gives CDR1 SGHTA, CDR2 FQGNSA. The CDR3 here is CASSPGQTREKLFF. CDR3 DNA sequence: TGTGCCAGCAGCCCAGGACAGACGCGGGAAAAACTGTTTTTT.

The V and J genes are TRBV12-5 and TRBJ2-7; 9 bases align to TRBD1. V lost 0 bases to trimming and J lost 2 bases; unmatched junction nucleotides: 8. CDR1 is LGHNT, CDR2 FRNRAP, per germline. The CDR3 is made up of 17 amino acids. The CDR3 region is CASGLVRGQGGAYEQYF. CDR3 coding DNA: TGTGCTAGTGGTTTGGTACGGGGACAGGGAGGCGCCTACGAGCAGTACTTC.

The chain recombines TRBV30 with TRBJ2-7; the D gene is possibly TRBD2 (6 bases). CDR1 is GTSNPN, CDR2 SVGIG, per germline (reference sequence). The CDR3 runs to 14 residues. V gave up 4 bases and J gave up 4 bases, with 17 bases separating them. Here the CDR3 reads CAWTRGGVKYEQYF. DNA of the CDR3: TGTGCCTGGACCCGGGGAGGCGTAAAATACGAGCAGTACTTC.

The rearrangement links TRBV30 to TRBJ1-1; 10 nucleotides line up with TRBD1. Germline assignment: CDR1 GTSNPN and CDR2 SVGIG (reference sequence). The trim removed 3 bases at V and 6 bases at J, leaving 16 bases unmatched. The CDR3 length is 17 residues. CDR3 sequence reads: CAWSGRRQGAFLAEAFF. The CDR3 coding sequence is TGTGCCTGGAGCGGCAGACGACAGGGGGCGTTTCTAGCTGAAGCTTTCTTT.

The chain uses TRBV5-1 and TRBJ2-4, with 16 bases identical to TRBD2. The CDR3 spans 17 residues. Unmatched junction bases numbered 5, after V lost 2 bases and J lost 6 bases. Germline loops: CDR1 SGHRS, CDR2 YFSETQ. DNA for the CDR3: TGCGCCAGCAGCTTCTGGGGACTAGCGGGGGGGGGAAACATTCAGTACTTC. This translates into CASSFWGLAGGGNIQYF.

The V and J genes are TRBV4-2 and TRBJ2-5; 8 positions agree with TRBD1. The DNA end lines up better with TRBJ2-7; the J call may be wrong. The germline V gene has CDR1 LGHNA and CDR2 YNFKEQ. The CDR3 extends over 16 amino acids. CDR3 sequence (DNA): TGTGCCAGCAGCCAGGAGGGACAGGCCGGAGTCTACGAGCAGTACTTC. This gives the protein CASSQEGQAGVYEQYF.

The chain uses TRBV7-6 and TRBJ2-2; TRBD2 agrees at 16 bases. V was clipped by 4 bases and J by 7 bases; unmatched bases: 9. CDR1 and CDR2 (germline): SGHVS, FNYEAQ. The CDR3 is 18 residues long. The CDR3 region has the DNA TGTGCCAGCAGCTCCAAGGGACTAGCGGGAGGGCCGGTCGGGGAGCTGTTTTTT. Residues: CASSSKGLAGGPVGELFF.

This chain joins TRBV29-1 and TRBJ1-4; 8 bases agree with TRBD1. Germline V gene sequence: CDR1 SQVTM, CDR2 ANQGSEA. The CDR3 is 16 amino acids. V shed 4 bases, J shed 14 bases, and the junction held 21 bases outside the gene matches. As DNA, the CDR3 is TGCAGCGTTGTCTTTTTTGGGACAGGTCTAGGGCAAGAGCTGTTTTTT. Translated: CSVVFFGTGLGQELFF.

J is TRBJ1-5 and V is TRBV7-9; D is unclear. The germline V gene encodes CDR1 SEHNR and CDR2 FQNEAQ (reference sequence). This CDR3 has 16 residues. V lost 1 base and J lost 0, with 10 bases in between. The CDR3 region is CASSLENKSSNQPQHF. The CDR3 DNA reads as TGTGCCAGCAGCTTAGAGAACAAATCTAGCAATCAGCCCCAGCATTTT.

The chain links TRBV5-8 to TRBJ1-2; D is perhaps TRBD1 (5 bases). The V end was cut by 6 bases, the J end by 7 bases, with 25 bases between. Germline V gene data show CDR1 as SGHTS and CDR2 as YDEGEE. The CDR3 is 16 residues long. This CDR3 is CASNDDSEKGRGGYTF. CDR3 bases: TGTGCCAGCAACGACGACTCAGAAAAGGGGCGCGGTGGCTACACCTTC. Based on the CDR3 plus reference TRBV5-8 and TRBJ1-2, the full variable domain is EAGVTQSPTHLIKTRGQQATLRCSPISGHTSVYWYQQALGLGLQFLLWYDEGEERNRGNFPPRFSGRQFPNYSSELNVNALELEDSALYLCASNDDSEKGRGGYTFGSGTRLTVV.

The count of this clone is one. V gene TRBV6-5 combines with J gene TRBJ1-1; D is unresolved. Trimming left V 6 bases short and J 3 bases short, with 14 bases between. Germline V gene sequence: CDR1 MNHEY, CDR2 SVGAGI. The CDR3 length is 14 residues. The CDR3 loop is CASRVREWHTEAFF. In nucleotides, the CDR3 is TGTGCCAGCAGGGTCCGGGAATGGCACACTGAAGCTTTCTTT.

The genes are TRBV10-3 and TRBJ1-1, with 9 bases that match TRBD1. V lost 7 bases to trimming and J lost 0 bases; unmatched junction nucleotides: 6. The CDR3 loop spans 15 amino acids. In germline, CDR1 is ENHRY, CDR2 SYGVKD. CDR3 amino acids: CAITHGQGMNTEAFF. DNA for the CDR3: TGTGCCATCACCCATGGACAGGGGATGAACACTGAAGCTTTCTTT.

The V call is TRBV7-3, the J call TRBJ2-1; 8 bases line up with TRBD2. The CDR3 runs 16 residues. The J segment lost 4 bases and the V segment lost 1 base, leaving 6 bases of the junction unmatched. Germline V gene sequence: CDR1 SGHTA, CDR2 FQGTGA. The CDR3 nucleotides read TGTGCCAGCAGCTTAAATGCGGGGGGACGTTACAATGAGCAGTTCTTC. It encodes CASSLNAGGRYNEQFF.